This T cell receptor (beta chain) is from a study of shared clonotypes between healthy human individuals. Here immunoSEQ multiplex PCR was the method, and the copy in TCRdb shows in-frame clones only, minus some. The sample shows 950,000 to 1,200,000 clones, around 77% of them seen only once. V lost 0 bases and J lost 6, with 7 bases in between. The CDR3 is made up of 13 amino acids. Germline V gene sequence: CDR1 SGHRS, CDR2 YFSETQ. The TCR sequence derives from a man between 18 and 29 years old in good health. Some clones in this sample may be carry-over from other donors' samples. The genes are TRBV5-1 and TRBJ1-5; D ambiguous. Source material: memory CD4+ T cells from PBMCs. Subset of the sample: CD45RA-negative fraction. The CDR3 loop reads CASSLDSFQPQHF. The CDR3 DNA is TGCGCCAGCAGCTTGGACAGTTTTCAGCCCCAGCATTTT.